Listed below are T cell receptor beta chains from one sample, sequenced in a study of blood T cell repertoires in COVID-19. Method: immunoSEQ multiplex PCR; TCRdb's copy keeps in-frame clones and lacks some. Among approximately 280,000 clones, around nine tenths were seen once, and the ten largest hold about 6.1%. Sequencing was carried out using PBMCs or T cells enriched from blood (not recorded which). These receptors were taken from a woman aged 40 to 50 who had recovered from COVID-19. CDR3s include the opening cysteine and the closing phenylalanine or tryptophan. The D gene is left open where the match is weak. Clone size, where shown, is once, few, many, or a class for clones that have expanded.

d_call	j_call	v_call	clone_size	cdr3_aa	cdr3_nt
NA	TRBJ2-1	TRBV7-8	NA	CASSQQGNEQFF	TGTGCCAGCAGCCAGCAGGGAAATGAGCAGTTCTTC
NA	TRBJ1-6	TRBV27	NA	CASSIREGSPLHF	TGTGCCAGCAGTATCAGGGAGGGTTCACCCCTCCACTTT
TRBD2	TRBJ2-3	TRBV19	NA	CASASGIKDTQYF	TGTGCCAGCGCTAGCGGGATTAAAGATACGCAGTATTTT
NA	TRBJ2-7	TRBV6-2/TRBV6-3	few	CASSPLGSIEQYF	TGTGCCAGCAGCCCCCTCGGGAGTATTGAGCAGTACTTC
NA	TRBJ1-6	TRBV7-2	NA	CASSNPGSPLHF	TGTGCCAGCAGCAACCCGGGGTCACCCCTCCACTTT
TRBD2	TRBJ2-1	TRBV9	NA	CASSFLGTSGSSYNEQFF	TGTGCCAGCAGCTTCCTTGGGACTAGCGGGAGCTCCTACAATGAGCAGTTCTTC
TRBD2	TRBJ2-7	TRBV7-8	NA	CASSLGSLAGGQMYEQYF	TGTGCCAGCAGCTTAGGAAGCCTAGCGGGAGGGCAAATGTACGAGCAGTACTTC
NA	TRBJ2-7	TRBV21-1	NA	CASTKMGKSGTAKVRQYF	TGTGCCAGCACCAAGATGGGTAAATCCGGGACAGCGAAGGTGAGGCAGTACTTC
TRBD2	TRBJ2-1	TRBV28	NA	CASSDMGLAAYNEQFF	TGTGCCAGCAGCGATATGGGACTAGCGGCCTACAATGAGCAGTTCTTC
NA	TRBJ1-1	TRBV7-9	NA	CASSFQPGTEAFF	TGTGCCAGCAGCTTTCAGCCGGGCACTGAAGCTTTCTTT
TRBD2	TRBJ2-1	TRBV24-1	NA	CATSDGGLAGVEQFF	TGTGCCACCAGTGATGGGGGACTAGCGGGAGTTGAGCAGTTCTTC
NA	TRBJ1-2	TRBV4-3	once	CASSQDHGYGYTF	TGCGCCAGCAGCCAAGATCACGGGTATGGCTACACCTTC
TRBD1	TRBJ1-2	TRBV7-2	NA	CASSRTGITYGYTF	TGTGCCAGCAGCCGGACAGGGATCACCTATGGCTACACCTTC
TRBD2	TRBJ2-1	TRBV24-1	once	CATSDWGSGRSYNEQFF	TGTGCCACCAGTGATTGGGGGAGCGGGAGGTCCTACAATGAGCAGTTCTTC
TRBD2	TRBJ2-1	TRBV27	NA	CASSITSAGTREQFF	TGTGCCAGCAGTATAACTAGCGCGGGGACTAGGGAGCAGTTCTTC
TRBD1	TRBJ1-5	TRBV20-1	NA	CSASPGGERGNQPQHF	TGCAGTGCTAGTCCAGGGGGCGAGCGGGGCAATCAGCCCCAGCATTTT
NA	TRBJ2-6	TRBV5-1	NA	CASTPTLPGANVLTF	TGCGCCAGCACCCCTACGCTCCCTGGGGCCAACGTCCTGACTTTC